This TCR beta chain originates from a study of T cell responses to AZD1222 COVID-19 vaccine. The method was immunoSEQ multiplex PCR; TCRdb's version includes in-frame clones alone and lacks a portion of them. The data show 95,000 to 100,000 clones, with more than 70% seen just once and 15% to 20% held by the top ten. Relative to its sample, this clone is medium-sized. The antigen is not known. The germline V gene encodes CDR1 SNHLY and CDR2 FYNNEI. This CDR3 is 17 amino acids long. V lost 5 bases to trimming and J lost 6 bases; unmatched junction nucleotides: 8. Both about-4-week and about-12-week second-dose recipients were combined. Study outcomes and limitations: Only 5 or 6 people who got AZD1222 tested seropositive at baseline.

The source was peripheral blood, collected 28 days after the second AZD1222 dose. V usage is TRBV2 and J usage is TRBJ2-3; 16 bases are shared with TRBD2. This clonotype originated in an adult who received the AZD1222 COVID-19 vaccine. CDR3 sequence: CASSSGTSGRASDTQYF. DNA of the CDR3: TGTGCCAGCAGTTCCGGGACTAGCGGGAGGGCCTCGGATACGCAGTATTTT.